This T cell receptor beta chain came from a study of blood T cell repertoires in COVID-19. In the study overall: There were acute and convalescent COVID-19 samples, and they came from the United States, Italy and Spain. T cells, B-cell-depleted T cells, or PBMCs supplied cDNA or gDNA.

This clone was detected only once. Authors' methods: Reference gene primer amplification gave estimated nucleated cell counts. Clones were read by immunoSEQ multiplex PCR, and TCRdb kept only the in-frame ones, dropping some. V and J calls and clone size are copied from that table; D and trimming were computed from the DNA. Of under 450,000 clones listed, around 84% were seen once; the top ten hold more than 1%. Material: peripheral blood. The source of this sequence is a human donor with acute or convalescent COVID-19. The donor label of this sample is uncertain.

CDR3 sequence: CASSSGTGVNNEQYF. For the CDR3, the DNA is TGTGCCAGCAGCTCCGGGACAGGGGTTAATAACGAGCAGTACTTC. The gene calls are TRBV5-5 and TRBJ2-7; 10 nucleotides agree with TRBD1. This CDR3 has 15 residues. V was pared by 3 bases and J by 5 bases, with 8 bases of the junction left unmatched. Germline V lookup: CDR1 SGHKS, CDR2 YYEKEE (reference sequence).